This T cell receptor (beta chain) was found in a study of graft-versus-host responses after intestinal transplantation. Generated by immunoSEQ multiplex PCR, the TCRdb table keeps only in-frame clones and is missing some. The sample lists 4,800 or so clones; roughly two thirds were seen once. This CDR3 spans 10 amino acids. Between the trimmed V and J ends, which lost 6 bases and 5 bases, there was a span of 4 bases. Germline CDR1 PRHDT, CDR2 FYEKMQ (reference sequence). Concerning this clone: This may stem from a read error, because a much larger clone lies one nucleotide away.

This receptor was obtained from a human patient who received an intestinal transplant, so some T cells may come from the graft donor. Material: PBMCs, obtained 510 to 550 days after intestinal transplant. The chain employs TRBV13 and TRBJ2-5; D uncertain. CDR3 in DNA: TGTGCCAGCAGTGCGGAGACCCAGTACTTC. This sequence encodes CASSAETQYF.